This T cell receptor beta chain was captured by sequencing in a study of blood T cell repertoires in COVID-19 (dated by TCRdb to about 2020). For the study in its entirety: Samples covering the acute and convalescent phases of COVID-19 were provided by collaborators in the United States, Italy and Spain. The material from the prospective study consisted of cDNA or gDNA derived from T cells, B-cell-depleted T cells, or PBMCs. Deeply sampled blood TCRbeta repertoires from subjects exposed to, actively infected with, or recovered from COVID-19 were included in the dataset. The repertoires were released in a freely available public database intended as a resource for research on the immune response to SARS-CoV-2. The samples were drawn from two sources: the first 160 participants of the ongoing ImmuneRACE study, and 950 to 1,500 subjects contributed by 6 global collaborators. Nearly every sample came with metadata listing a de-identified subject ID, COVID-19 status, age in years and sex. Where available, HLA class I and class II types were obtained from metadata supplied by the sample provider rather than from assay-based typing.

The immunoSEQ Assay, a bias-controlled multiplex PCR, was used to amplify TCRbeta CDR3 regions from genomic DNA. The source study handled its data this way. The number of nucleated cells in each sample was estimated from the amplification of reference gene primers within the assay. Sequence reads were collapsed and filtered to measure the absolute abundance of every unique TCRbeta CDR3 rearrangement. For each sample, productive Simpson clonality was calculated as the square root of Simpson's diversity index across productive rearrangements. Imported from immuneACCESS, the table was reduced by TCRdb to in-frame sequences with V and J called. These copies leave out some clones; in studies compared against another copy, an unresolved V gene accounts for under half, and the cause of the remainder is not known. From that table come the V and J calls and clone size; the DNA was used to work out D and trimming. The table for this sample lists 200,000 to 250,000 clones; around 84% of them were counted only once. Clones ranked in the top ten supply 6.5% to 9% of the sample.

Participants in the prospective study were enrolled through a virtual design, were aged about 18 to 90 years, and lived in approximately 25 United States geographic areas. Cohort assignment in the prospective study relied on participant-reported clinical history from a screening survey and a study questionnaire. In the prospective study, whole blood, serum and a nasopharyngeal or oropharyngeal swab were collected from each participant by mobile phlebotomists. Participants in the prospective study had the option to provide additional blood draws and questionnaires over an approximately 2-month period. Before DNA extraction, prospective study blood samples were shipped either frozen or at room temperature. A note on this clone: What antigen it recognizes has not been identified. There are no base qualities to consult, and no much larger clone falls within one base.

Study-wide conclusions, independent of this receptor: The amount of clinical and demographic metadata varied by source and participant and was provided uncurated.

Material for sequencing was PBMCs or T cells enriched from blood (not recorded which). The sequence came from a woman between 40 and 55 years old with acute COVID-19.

The CDR3 region: CAWSVQGRVNEKLFF. DNA sequence: TGTGCCTGGAGTGTACAGGGCAGGGTTAATGAAAAACTGTTTTTT. The rearranged segments are TRBV30 and TRBJ1-4, with a tentative D gene TRBD1 over 6 matching bases. V drops 0 bases and J drops 4 bases, leaving 12 bases in between. From the germline V gene (reference sequence), CDR1 is GTSNPN and CDR2 is SVGIG. Spanning cysteine to phenylalanine, the CDR3 consists of 15 amino acids. The kept DNA is CDR3 alone, 45 bases in frame from the first base.